The clone carrying this T cell receptor (beta chain) was seen a single time. Its antigen remains unidentified. The record originates from a study of Ad26.COV2.S vaccination and SARS-CoV-2 variants. CDR1 and CDR2 from the germline V gene are LNHNV and YYDKDF (reference sequence). V lost 4 bases, J lost 2 bases, and 11 bases stayed unmatched. This CDR3 region has 18 residues. Data came from immunoSEQ multiplex PCR; TCRdb stores just in-frame clones and leaves some out. The sample lists about 320,000 clones; about 82% were seen once. General study findings and limits: Total responses of T cells may have been underestimated by the analyses of TCR breadth and depth.

Indicated treatment: 15 to 20 received Ad26.COV2.S at low or high dose, single or two shots; roughly 5 received placebo; per-sample allocation not given. Day 63 following the first vaccine or placebo injection was when the samples were taken. The individual, an adult aged 18-55 years, was a donor in Boston. This sequence joins TRBV15 and TRBJ2-3; 11 positions agree with TRBD2. Sequenced here: peripheral blood, sampled in a trial of Ad26.COV2.S vaccine versus placebo. The sequence came from a person between 18 and 65 years old who received the Ad26.COV2.S COVID-19 vaccine or a placebo. The CDR3 here is CATSNGLIAGGVTDTQYF. DNA of the CDR3: TGTGCCACCAGCAATGGGTTAATAGCGGGGGGGGTCACAGATACGCAGTATTTT. Full variable domain (rest looked up from reference TRBV15 and TRBJ2-3): DAMVIQNPRYQVTQFGKPVTLSCSQTLNHNVMYWYQQKSSQAPKLLFHYYDKDFNNEADTPDNFQSRRPNTSFCFLDIRSPGLGDTAMYLCATSNGLIAGGVTDTQYFGPGTRLTVL.